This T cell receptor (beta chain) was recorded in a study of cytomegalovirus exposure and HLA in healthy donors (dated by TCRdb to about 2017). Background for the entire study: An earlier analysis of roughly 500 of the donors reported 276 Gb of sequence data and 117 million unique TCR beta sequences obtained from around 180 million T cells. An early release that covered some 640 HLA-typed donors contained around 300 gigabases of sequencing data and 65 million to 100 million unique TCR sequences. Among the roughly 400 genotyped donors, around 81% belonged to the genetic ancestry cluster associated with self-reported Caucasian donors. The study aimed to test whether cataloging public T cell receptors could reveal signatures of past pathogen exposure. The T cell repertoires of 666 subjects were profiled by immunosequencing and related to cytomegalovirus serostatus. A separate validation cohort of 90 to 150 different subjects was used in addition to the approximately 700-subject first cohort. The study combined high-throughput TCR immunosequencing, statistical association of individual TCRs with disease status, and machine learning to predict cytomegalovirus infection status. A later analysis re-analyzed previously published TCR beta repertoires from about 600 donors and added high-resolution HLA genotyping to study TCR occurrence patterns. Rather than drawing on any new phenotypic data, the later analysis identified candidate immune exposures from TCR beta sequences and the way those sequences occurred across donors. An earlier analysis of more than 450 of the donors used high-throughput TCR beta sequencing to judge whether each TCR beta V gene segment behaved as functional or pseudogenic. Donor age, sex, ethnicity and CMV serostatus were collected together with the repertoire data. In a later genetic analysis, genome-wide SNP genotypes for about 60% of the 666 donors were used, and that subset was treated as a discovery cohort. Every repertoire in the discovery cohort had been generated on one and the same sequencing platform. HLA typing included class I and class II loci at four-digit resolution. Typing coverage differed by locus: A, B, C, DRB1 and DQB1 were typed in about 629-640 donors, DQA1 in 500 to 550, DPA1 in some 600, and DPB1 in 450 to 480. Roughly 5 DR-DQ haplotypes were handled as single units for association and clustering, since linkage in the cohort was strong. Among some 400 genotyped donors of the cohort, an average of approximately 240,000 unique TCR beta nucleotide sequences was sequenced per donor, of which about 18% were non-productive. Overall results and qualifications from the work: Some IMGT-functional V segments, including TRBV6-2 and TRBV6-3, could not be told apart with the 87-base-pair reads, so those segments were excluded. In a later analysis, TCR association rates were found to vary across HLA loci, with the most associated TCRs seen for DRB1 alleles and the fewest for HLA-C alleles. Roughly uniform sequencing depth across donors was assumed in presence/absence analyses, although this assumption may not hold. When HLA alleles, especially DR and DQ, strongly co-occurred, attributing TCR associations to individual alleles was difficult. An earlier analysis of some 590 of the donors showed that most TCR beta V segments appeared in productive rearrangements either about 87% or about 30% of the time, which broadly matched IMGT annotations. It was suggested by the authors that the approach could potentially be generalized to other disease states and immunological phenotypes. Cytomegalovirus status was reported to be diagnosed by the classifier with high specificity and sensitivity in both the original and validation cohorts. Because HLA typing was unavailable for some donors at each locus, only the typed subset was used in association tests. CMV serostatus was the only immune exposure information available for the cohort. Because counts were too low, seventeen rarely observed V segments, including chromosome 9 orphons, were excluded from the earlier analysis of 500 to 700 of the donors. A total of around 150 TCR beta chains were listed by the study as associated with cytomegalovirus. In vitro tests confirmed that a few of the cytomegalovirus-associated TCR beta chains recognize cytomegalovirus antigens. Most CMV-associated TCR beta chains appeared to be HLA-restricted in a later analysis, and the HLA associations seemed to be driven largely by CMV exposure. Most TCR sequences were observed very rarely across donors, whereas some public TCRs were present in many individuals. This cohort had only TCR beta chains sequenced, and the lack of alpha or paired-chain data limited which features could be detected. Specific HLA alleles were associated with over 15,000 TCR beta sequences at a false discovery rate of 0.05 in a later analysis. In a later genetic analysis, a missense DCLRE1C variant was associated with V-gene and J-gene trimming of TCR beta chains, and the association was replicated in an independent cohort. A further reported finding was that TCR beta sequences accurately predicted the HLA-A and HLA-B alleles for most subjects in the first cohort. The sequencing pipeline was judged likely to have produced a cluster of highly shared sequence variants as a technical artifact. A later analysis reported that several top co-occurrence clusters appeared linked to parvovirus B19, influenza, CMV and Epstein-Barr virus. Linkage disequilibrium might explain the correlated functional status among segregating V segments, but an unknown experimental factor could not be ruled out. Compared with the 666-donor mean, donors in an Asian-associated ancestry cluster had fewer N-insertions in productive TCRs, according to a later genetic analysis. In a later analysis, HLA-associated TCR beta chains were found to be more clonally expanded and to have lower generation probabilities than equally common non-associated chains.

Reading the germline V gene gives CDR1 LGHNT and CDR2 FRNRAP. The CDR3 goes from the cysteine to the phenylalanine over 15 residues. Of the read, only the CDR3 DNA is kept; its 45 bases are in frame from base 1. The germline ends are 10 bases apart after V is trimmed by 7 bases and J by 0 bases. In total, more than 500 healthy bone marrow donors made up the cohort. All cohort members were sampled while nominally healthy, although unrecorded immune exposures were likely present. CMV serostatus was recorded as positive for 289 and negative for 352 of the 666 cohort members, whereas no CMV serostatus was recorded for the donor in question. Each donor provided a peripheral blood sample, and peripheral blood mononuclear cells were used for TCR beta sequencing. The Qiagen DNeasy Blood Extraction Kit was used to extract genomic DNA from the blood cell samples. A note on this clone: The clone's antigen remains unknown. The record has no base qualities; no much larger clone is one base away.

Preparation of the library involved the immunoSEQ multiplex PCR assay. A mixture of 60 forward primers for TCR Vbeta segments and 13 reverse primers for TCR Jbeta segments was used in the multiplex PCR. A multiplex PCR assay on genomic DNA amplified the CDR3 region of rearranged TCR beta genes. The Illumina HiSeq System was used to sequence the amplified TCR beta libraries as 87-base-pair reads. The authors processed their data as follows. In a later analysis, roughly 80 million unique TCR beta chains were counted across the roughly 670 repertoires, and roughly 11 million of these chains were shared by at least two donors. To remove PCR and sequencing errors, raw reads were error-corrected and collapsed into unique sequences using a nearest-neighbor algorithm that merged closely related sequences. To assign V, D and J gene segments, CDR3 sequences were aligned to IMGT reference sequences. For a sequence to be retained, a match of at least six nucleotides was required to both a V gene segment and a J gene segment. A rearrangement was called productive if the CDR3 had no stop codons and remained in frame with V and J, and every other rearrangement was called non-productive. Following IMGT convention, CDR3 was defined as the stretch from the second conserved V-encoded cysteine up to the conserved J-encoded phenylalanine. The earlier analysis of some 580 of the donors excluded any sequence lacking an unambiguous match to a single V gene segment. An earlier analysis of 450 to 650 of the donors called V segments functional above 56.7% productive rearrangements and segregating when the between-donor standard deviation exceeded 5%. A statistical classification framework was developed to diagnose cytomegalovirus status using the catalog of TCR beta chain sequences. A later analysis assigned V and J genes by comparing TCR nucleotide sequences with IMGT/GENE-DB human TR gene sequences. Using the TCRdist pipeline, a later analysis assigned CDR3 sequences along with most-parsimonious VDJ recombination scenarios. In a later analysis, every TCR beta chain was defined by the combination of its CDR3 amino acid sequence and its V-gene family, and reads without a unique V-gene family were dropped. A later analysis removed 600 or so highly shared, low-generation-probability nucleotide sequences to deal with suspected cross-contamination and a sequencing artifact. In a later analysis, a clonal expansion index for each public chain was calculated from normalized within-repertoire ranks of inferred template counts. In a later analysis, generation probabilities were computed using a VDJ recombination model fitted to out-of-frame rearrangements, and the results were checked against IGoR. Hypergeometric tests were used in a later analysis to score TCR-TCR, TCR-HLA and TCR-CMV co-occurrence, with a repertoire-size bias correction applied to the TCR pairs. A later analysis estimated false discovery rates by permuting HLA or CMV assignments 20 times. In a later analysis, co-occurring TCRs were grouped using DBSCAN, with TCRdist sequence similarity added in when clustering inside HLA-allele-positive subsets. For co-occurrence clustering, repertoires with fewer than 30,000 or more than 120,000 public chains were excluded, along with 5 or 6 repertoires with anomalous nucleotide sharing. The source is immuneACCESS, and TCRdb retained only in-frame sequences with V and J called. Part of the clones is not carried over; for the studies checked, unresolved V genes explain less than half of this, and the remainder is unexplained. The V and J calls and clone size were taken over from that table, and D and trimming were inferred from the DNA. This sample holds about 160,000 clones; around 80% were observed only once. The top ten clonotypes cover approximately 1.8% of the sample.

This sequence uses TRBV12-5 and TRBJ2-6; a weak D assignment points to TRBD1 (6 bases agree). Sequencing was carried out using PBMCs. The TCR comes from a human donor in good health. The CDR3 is CASAPGVSGANVLTF. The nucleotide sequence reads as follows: TGTGCTAGTGCCCCAGGGGTCTCTGGGGCCAACGTCCTGACTTTC.